This T cell receptor (beta chain) was captured by sequencing in a study of siplizumab effects on memory and regulatory T cells (dated by TCRdb to the late 2010s). Context from the whole study: The study examined how the anti-CD2 antibody siplizumab affects alloreactive T-cell subsets in allogeneic mixed lymphocyte reactions built from human PBMCs.

Findings and caveats that apply to the study as a whole: Whether proliferating Tregs from siplizumab cultures actually had suppressive function was not functionally confirmed. Because sequences at frequencies below about 10^-5 were poorly captured, only a minor fraction of alloreactive clones could be mapped back to unstimulated subsets. Of the alloreactive CD4+ clones that could be mapped, the Treg-derived share averaged 68.8% with siplizumab compared with roughly 27% in control reactions. A naive or memory phenotype could not be assigned to roughly 75-95% of proliferating CD4+ or CD8+ clones. Greater diversity appeared to be present in unstimulated naive T cells than in memory T cells, and a substantial contribution to the alloresponse seemed to be made by naive cells. The cumulative frequency of alloreactive sequences that could be traced back to unstimulated CD4+ memory T cells was significantly reduced by siplizumab.

Turning to this clone: What this receptor recognizes is not known. No base quality information exists; no much larger clone differs at one position.

The library was obtained by the immunoSEQ multiplex PCR assay. About 10^5 TCR templates per sample were assayed by the deep sequencing platform. Genomic DNA extracted from sorted T cells was used for TCRbeta CDR3 sequencing. On the study's bioinformatics: The R programming language was used for clonal analysis of the TCRbeta CDR3 data. Unstimulated samples were compared with post-reaction CFSE-low samples to define alloreactive CD4+ and CD8+ clones. Alloreactive CD4+ clones were assigned to regulatory or non-regulatory origin by matching sequences to sorted unstimulated Treg and non-Treg repertoires. The table comes from immuneACCESS by way of TCRdb, which keeps in-frame sequences with V and J called. Part of the clones is missing from these tables; in studies checked, under half for an unresolved V gene and the rest for unknown reasons. V and J calls and clone size are as listed in that table; D and trimming were resolved from the DNA. Here the sample has some 100,000 clones; roughly 94% occur a single time. Of the sample, over 0.55% falls within the top ten clones.

Including cysteine and phenylalanine, the CDR3 has 16 amino acids. Only the CDR3 part of the read is kept: 48 bases, read in frame from the first base. The CDR1 and CDR2 encoded by the germline V gene (reference sequence) are SEHNR and FQNEAQ. Trimming removed 4 bases from V and 0 bases from J; the gene matches leave 5 bases unexplained. Sorted unstimulated T cells, along with proliferating T cells recovered from mixed lymphocyte reactions, underwent TCRbeta CDR3 sequencing. Fresh whole blood from around 11 HLA-typed healthy donors was used to isolate PBMCs. To map where alloreactive clones came from, unstimulated CD4+ regulatory T cells were FACS-sorted.

The source is a human donor in good health. The sequencing input was Tregs sorted from blood. This sequence uses TRBV7-9 and TRBJ1-5, and 8 bases in between align with TRBD1. CDR3 protein: CASSSTGGFSNQPQHF. The DNA sequence is TGTGCCAGCAGCTCCACAGGGGGTTTTAGCAATCAGCCCCAGCATTTT.